This TCR beta chain was sequenced during a study of human T cells and chemical hapten exposure. This CDR3 comprises 19 residues. V lost 0 bases, J lost 2 bases, and 21 bases lay in between. The germline V gene encodes CDR1 LGHNA and CDR2 YNFKEQ. Time point meaning: patch test 2, 6 weeks after DPC sensitization. Treatment given: therapeutic diphenylcyclopropenone sensitization with weekly scalp DPC. This clonotype came up many times. Its antigen is not identified. TCRdb used MiXCR to reprocess the RACE reads, holding one entry per CDR3 protein. Counted here are hundreds of thousands of distinct CDR3 sequences, about 6% occurring once; the ten biggest clones make up under 7%. Study results and limitations: Because all patients had alopecia, their immune responses might differ from healthy ones. No change in TCRs above 1 in 1000 frequency was produced by DPC sensitization. Expanded TCR counts at PT1 were positively correlated with the patch test score.

V gene TRBV4-2 combines with J gene TRBJ2-3; perhaps D is TRBD1 or TRBD2 (6 bases each). This clonotype was obtained from a woman between 18 and 29 years old with alopecia areata. Some clones in this sample may be carry-over from other donors' samples. The sample was whole blood, taken in connection with sensitization to the hapten diphenylcyclopropenone (DPC). CDR3 nucleotides: TGTGCCAGCAGCCAAGAACAAGTCGGGGGCCTTCGGGACACAGATACGCAGTATTTT. This translates into CASSQEQVGGLRDTDTQYF.